The entry below gives a single T cell receptor beta chain sequence along with its context. Its cognate antigen is unknown. The data stem from a study of T cells in Graves' hyperthyroidism and ophthalmopathy. Notes on the study in general: Ophthalmopathy onset followed model prediction by a median approximately 6.2 months.

The germline V gene has CDR1 SGDLS and CDR2 YYNGEE. V lost 0 bases, J lost 8 bases, and 5 bases stayed unmatched. This CDR3 region has 14 residues. Amplification targeted TCR beta CDR3 regions from RNA transcripts. Researchers ran a first-round RT-PCR on the TCR CDR3 using the HTBI primer set. TCRdb ran MiXCR on the multiplex PCR reads and lists one entry per CDR3 protein. In the table there are approximately 600,000 distinct CDR3 sequences, 20% of which are singletons. The source material was blood. This chain joins TRBV9 and TRBJ2-1, with TRBD2 matching 7 bases. This TCR came from a man aged 25 to 45 with Graves' ophthalmopathy. The CDR3 region is CASSVGGGSYEQFF. DNA of the CDR3: TGTGCCAGCAGCGTAGGAGGCGGGAGTTATGAGCAGTTCTTC. Full variable domain (remainder filled in from reference TRBV9 and TRBJ2-1): DSGVTQTPKHLITATGQRVTLRCSPRSGDLSVYWYQQSLDQGLQFLIQYYNGEERAKGNILERFSAQQFPDLHSELNLSSLELGDSALYFCASSVGGGSYEQFFGPGTRLTVL.